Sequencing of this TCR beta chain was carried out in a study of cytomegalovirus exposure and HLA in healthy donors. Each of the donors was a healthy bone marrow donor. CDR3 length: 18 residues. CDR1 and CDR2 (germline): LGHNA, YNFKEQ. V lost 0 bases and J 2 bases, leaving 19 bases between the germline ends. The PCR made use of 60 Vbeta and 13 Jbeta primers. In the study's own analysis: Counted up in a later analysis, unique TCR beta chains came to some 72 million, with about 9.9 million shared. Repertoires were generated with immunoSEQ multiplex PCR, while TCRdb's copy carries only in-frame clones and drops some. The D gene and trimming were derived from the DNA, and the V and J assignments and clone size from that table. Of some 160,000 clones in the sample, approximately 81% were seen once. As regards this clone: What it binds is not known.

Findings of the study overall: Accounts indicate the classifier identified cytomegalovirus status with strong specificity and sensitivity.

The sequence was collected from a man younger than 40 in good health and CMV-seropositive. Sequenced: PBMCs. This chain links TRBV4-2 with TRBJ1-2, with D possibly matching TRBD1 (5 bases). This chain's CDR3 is CASSQDAGRPTANYGYTF. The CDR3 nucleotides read TGTGCCAGCAGCCAAGATGCCGGACGACCGACAGCAAACTATGGCTACACCTTC.